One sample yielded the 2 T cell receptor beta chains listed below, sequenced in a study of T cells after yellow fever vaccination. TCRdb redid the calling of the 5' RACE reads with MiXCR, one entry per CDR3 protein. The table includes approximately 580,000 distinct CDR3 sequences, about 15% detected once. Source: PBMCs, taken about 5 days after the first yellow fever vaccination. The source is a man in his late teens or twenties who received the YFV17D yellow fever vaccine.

The CDR3 DNA reads as TGTGCCAGCAGCGTAGTAGGGACTAGCGGTCCCCTTCACAATGAGCAGTTCTTC. It translates to CASSVVGTSGPLHNEQFF. The genes are TRBV9 and TRBJ2-1; 11 bases align to TRBD2. Per germline, CDR1 SGDLS and CDR2 YYNGEE. The V and J ends lost 0 bases and 5 bases, in that order; junction bases with no gene match: 10. The CDR3 is made up of 18 amino acids.

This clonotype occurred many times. CDR3: CASSPAGTGALYEQYV. In DNA, the CDR3 is TGTGCCAGCTCACCCGCCGGAACAGGGGCCTTGTACGAGCAGTACGTC. V usage is TRBV18 and J usage is TRBJ2-7; TRBD1 matches 7 bases. The CDR3 length is 16 residues. Trimming at V came to 3 bases and at J to 4 bases, leaving 12 bases not matched to a gene. Germline V gene sequence: CDR1 KGHSH, CDR2 LQKENI.